This passage covers 25 T cell receptor beta chains from one sample sequenced in a study of blood T cell repertoires in COVID-19. Assay used: immunoSEQ multiplex PCR; TCRdb lists only in-frame clones, some missing. The sample lists over 85,000 clones, 80% to 95% occurring once. The sequenced sample was peripheral blood. All receptors derive from a human donor with active COVID-19. The donor label of this sample is uncertain.

The chain combines TRBV5-1 with TRBJ2-1; D might be TRBD1 (6 bases). The CDR3 is made up of 15 amino acids. Trimming pared 2 bases from V and 6 bases from J, leaving 15 bases between. Germline V gene lookup returns CDR1 SGHRS and CDR2 YFSETQ. CDR3 sequence: CASSFAGTLGNEQFF. In DNA form, the CDR3 reads TGCGCCAGCAGCTTTGCAGGGACATTGGGCAATGAGCAGTTCTTC.

V is TRBV7-2 and J is TRBJ2-3, with 10 positions matching TRBD2. The CDR3 has 17 amino acids. Per germline, CDR1 SGHTA and CDR2 FQGNSA. The junction had 12 bases not matched to a gene; V was cut back by 5 bases and J by 4 bases. In nucleotides, the CDR3 is TGTGCCAGCAGCGCCGCCCCCTTACTAGCGGGGTCAGATACGCAGTATTTT. Translating gives CASSAAPLLAGSDTQYF.

The chain carries TRBV5-6 and TRBJ1-5; 9 bases align to TRBD1. Unmatched junction bases numbered 3, after V lost 0 bases and J lost 5 bases. This CDR3 contains 15 residues. Germline CDR1 reads SGHDT; CDR2 reads YYEEEE. CDR3 in DNA: TGTGCCAGCAGCTTGGCCGGACAGGGGCATCAGCCCCAGCATTTT. Its protein is CASSLAGQGHQPQHF.

The CDR3 coding sequence is TGCAGTGGATCAGGGGACACTGAAGCTTTCTTT. The encoded protein is CSGSGDTEAFF. This chain links TRBV20-1 with TRBJ1-1; D might be TRBD1 (6 bases). The V end was cut by 7 bases, the J end by 3 bases, with 9 bases between. CDR1 is DFQATT and CDR2 is SNEGSKA in the germline V gene (reference sequence). The CDR3 contains 11 residues.

V usage is TRBV4-3 and J usage is TRBJ1-2; 11 nucleotides align to TRBD1. V shed 5 bases, J shed 8 bases, and the junction held 10 bases outside the gene matches. Per germline, CDR1 LGHNA and CDR2 YSLEER. CDR3 length: 15 amino acids. CDR3 sequence reads: CASSRGGQGADGYTF. Written as DNA, the CDR3 is TGCGCCAGCAGCAGGGGTGGACAGGGGGCTGACGGCTACACCTTC.

This chain joins TRBV5-1 and TRBJ2-1; tentatively, D is TRBD1 (6 bases). CDR1 and CDR2 (germline): SGHRS, YFSETQ. V shed 0 bases and J shed 8 bases, with 12 bases lying between them. The CDR3 is 14 residues long. The CDR3 DNA reads TGCGCCAGCAGCTTGGCCAGACAGGCCGATGAGCAGTTCTTC. Protein product: CASSLARQADEQFF.

V gene TRBV4-2 combines with J gene TRBJ2-7; 14 bases fit TRBD2. The CDR3 is 17 amino acids. The junction had 11 bases not matched to a gene; V was cut back by 5 bases and J by 5 bases. The V gene's germline CDR1 is LGHNA and CDR2 YNFKEQ. The CDR3 DNA sequence: TGTGCCAGCAGCACAGCCTCCACGGGACTAGCGGGGGACGAGCAGTACTTC. Translating gives CASSTASTGLAGDEQYF.

The V and J genes are TRBV19 and TRBJ2-5; 7 positions agree with TRBD2. V lost 3 bases to trimming and J lost 5 bases; unmatched junction nucleotides: 12. CDR3 size: 16 residues. Germline V gene sequence: CDR1 LNHDA, CDR2 SQIVND (reference sequence). The CDR3 sequence is CASSMGRGLDLETQYF. The CDR3 DNA is TGTGCCAGTAGTATGGGGAGGGGACTGGACTTGGAGACCCAGTACTTC.

This sequence joins TRBV10-2 and TRBJ2-2; D remains unclear. The V end lost 7 bases, the J end lost 2 bases, and 8 bases lay between the germline ends. From germline, CDR1 is WSHSY and CDR2 SAAADI. The CDR3 loop spans 13 amino acids. The CDR3 sequence is CASKAGNTGELFF. For the CDR3, the DNA is TGCGCCAGCAAGGCAGGAAACACCGGGGAGCTGTTTTTT.

This chain connects TRBV5-5 to TRBJ2-3; D unresolved. The CDR3 runs to 14 residues. The germline V gene encodes CDR1 SGHKS and CDR2 YYEKEE (reference sequence). V gave up 4 bases and J gave up 5 bases, with 14 bases separating them. DNA of the CDR3: TGTGCCAGCAGCCTCCCCCCACGAGGAGATACGCAGTATTTT. Its translation: CASSLPPRGDTQYF.

The chain recombines TRBV5-6 with TRBJ2-1; TRBD1 matches 12 bases. The V and J ends lost 3 bases and 0 bases, in that order; junction bases with no gene match: 4. Germline V gene sequence: CDR1 SGHDT, CDR2 YYEEEE. This CDR3 contains 17 residues. The CDR3 sequence is CASSWDRGPSSYNEQFF. The CDR3, as DNA: TGTGCCAGCAGCTGGGACAGGGGGCCATCCTCCTACAATGAGCAGTTCTTC.

This rearrangement joins TRBV2 to TRBJ2-2; D gene uncertain. Trimming left V 6 bases short and J 6 bases short, with 11 bases between. Germline V gene sequence: CDR1 SNHLY, CDR2 FYNNEI. The CDR3 spans 13 residues. CDR3 loop: CASRRTYSGELFF. The DNA of the CDR3 is TGTGCCAGCAGACGCACTTACTCCGGGGAGCTGTTTTTT. The full variable domain, completed using reference TRBV2 and TRBJ2-2, is EPEVTQTPSHQVTQMGQEVILRCVPISNHLYFYWYRQILGQKVEFLVSFYNNEISEKSEIFDDQFSVERPDGSNFTLKIRSTKLEDSAMYFCASRRTYSGELFFGEGSRLTVL.

The CDR3 loop is CASSLAGRGDTQYF. The CDR3 DNA reads TGTGCCAGCAGCTTGGCAGGGCGGGGTGATACGCAGTATTTT. The chain uses TRBV13 and TRBJ2-3; possibly TRBD2 for D (6 bases). This CDR3 is built from 14 residues. V was pared by 3 bases and J by 6 bases, with 13 bases between. Germline V CDR1 and CDR2: PRHDT, FYEKMQ (reference sequence).

The rearrangement joins TRBV28 to TRBJ2-2; the D gene is possibly TRBD2 (6 bases). The V gene lost 4 bases and the J gene lost 5 bases, with 14 bases spanning the gap. Per germline, CDR1 MDHEN and CDR2 SYDVKM. CDR3 size: 15 residues. CDR3 in amino acids: CASSSTGTYTGELFF. The CDR3 DNA follows: TGTGCCAGCAGTTCGACCGGGACTTATACCGGGGAGCTGTTTTTT.

V usage is TRBV6-2 or TRBV6-3 and J usage is TRBJ2-2; TRBD2 aligns across 9 bases. The V gene's germline CDR1 is MNHEY and CDR2 SVGEGT. V trimming: 2 bases; J trimming: 4 bases; junction bases outside the gene matches: 8. This CDR3 has 17 amino acids. CDR3 region: CASSYAPSGDRTGELFF. Here the CDR3 DNA reads TGTGCCAGCAGTTACGCCCCTAGCGGGGATCGCACCGGGGAGCTGTTTTTT.

The chain employs TRBV7-2 and TRBJ2-3; 9 bases map to TRBD2. V lost 5 bases and J lost 4; bases outside the gene matches: 13. Germline lookup yields CDR1 SGHTA and CDR2 FQGNSA. The CDR3 loop spans 17 amino acids. The DNA of the CDR3 is TGTGCCAGCAGCGCCGGGACTAGCCTAGGTGGTGCAGATACGCAGTATTTT. Protein: CASSAGTSLGGADTQYF.

The rearrangement joins TRBV2 to TRBJ2-4; tentative D call: TRBD1 (7 bases). The CDR3 totals 16 residues. Germline V gene sequence: CDR1 SNHLY, CDR2 FYNNEI. V was pared by 10 bases and J by 1 base, with 20 bases between. DNA for the CDR3: TGTGCCACGGGGGAGAACAGGGGCGCGGCCAAAAACATTCAGTACTTC. Protein product: CATGENRGAAKNIQYF.

The V call is TRBV9, the J call TRBJ2-1, with 8 bases identical to TRBD1. Losses at the gene ends were 2 bases for V and 3 bases for J; bases not matched to a gene: 7. The CDR3 loop spans 16 amino acids. Germline V gene data show CDR1 as SGDLS and CDR2 as YYNGEE. CDR3 residues: CASSVGPGQDYNEQFF. The DNA for the CDR3 is TGTGCCAGCAGCGTGGGACCGGGACAGGACTACAATGAGCAGTTCTTC.

This chain uses TRBV5-4 with TRBJ2-1; 9 bases are shared with TRBD1. Germline V gene data show CDR1 as SGHNT and CDR2 as YYREEE (reference sequence). V gave up 3 bases and J gave up 6 bases; unmatched junction bases: 13. This CDR3 contains 17 residues. The CDR3 loop reads CASSSEDGTGYPNEQFF. The DNA of the CDR3 is TGTGCCAGCAGCTCGGAGGATGGGACAGGGTATCCCAATGAGCAGTTCTTC.

The CDR3 nucleotides are TGCGCCAGCAGCCAAGTGCCGATGCGGTCACCCCTCCACTTT. Its translation: CASSQVPMRSPLHF. This chain links TRBV4-1 with TRBJ1-6; D is unresolved. CDR1 is MGHRA and CDR2 is YSYEKL in the germline V gene. The CDR3 is 14 amino acids. Trimming stripped 1 base from V and 10 bases from J, with 11 bases between.

This sequence joins TRBV21-1 and TRBJ2-4; TRBD2, the table's D call, was not compared with the DNA. TRBV21-1 is designated a pseudogene. The CDR3 contains 16 residues. CDR3 nucleotide sequence: TGTGCCAGCAGCCCAGGTACTAGCTATTCCAAAAACATTCAGTACTTC. Its protein product is CASSPGTSYSKNIQYF.

The chain recombines TRBV4-3 with TRBJ1-1; TRBD1 might be the D (5 bases). CDR3 length: 19 residues. Germline lookup yields CDR1 LGHNA and CDR2 YSLEER. Trimming took off 1 base at V and 6 bases at J, with 27 bases between the two ends. CDR3 DNA sequence: TGCGCCAGCAGCCAAGGCCGCCCGCTCACAGCGGCAGGGAGGGCTGAAGCTTTCTTT. Protein sequence: CASSQGRPLTAAGRAEAFF.

The CDR3 DNA reads as TGCGCCAGCAGCCAAGACGTTGTAACGAGTACGCAGTATTTT. This translates into CASSQDVVTSTQYF. The V gene is TRBV4-3, the J gene TRBJ2-3; D unresolved. This CDR3 is 14 amino acids long. Deletions cut 0 bases from V and 8 bases from J, with 12 bases between. Per the germline V gene, CDR1 is LGHNA and CDR2 is YSLEER.

The sample holds a few counts of this clone. The chain links TRBV27 to TRBJ1-2; the match to TRBD1 covers 8 bases. The ends lost 5 bases at V and 3 bases at J; junction bases unmatched: 11. The CDR3 spans 16 residues. Germline V gene data show CDR1 as MNHEY and CDR2 as SMNVEV (reference sequence). The DNA for the CDR3 is TGTGCCAGCAGTCCGGACGTGGGACAGGCCGACTATGGCTACACCTTC. It translates to CASSPDVGQADYGYTF.

The CDR3 region is CASSLASGSYGYTF. DNA for the CDR3: TGTGCCAGCAGCTTAGCGTCCGGTTCCTATGGCTACACCTTC. The chain joins TRBV7-2 to TRBJ1-2, with D uncertain. The V gene lost 0 bases and the J gene lost 4 bases, with 9 bases spanning the gap. The length of the CDR3 is 14 residues. Germline V gene lookup returns CDR1 SGHTA and CDR2 FQGNSA. The entire variable domain, with the rest obtained from reference TRBV7-2 and TRBJ1-2, is as follows: GAGVSQSPSNKVTEKGKDVELRCDPISGHTALYWYRQSLGQGLEFLIYFQGNSAPDKSGLPSDRFSAERTGGSVSTLTIQRTQQEDSAVYLCASSLASGSYGYTFGSGTRLTVV.